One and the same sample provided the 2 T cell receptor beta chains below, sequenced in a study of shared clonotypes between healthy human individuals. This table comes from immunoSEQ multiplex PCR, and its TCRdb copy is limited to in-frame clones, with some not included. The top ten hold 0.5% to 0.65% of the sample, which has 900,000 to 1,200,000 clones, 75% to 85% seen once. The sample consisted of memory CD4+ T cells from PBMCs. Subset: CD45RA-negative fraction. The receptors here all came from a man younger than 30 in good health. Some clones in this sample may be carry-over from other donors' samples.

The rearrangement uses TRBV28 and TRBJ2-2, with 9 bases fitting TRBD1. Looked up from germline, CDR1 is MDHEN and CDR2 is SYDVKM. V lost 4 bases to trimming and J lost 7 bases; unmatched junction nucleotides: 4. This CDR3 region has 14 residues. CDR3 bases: TGTGCCAGCAGTTCTACAGGGGGCGGCGGGGAGCTGTTTTTT. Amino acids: CASSSTGGGGELFF.

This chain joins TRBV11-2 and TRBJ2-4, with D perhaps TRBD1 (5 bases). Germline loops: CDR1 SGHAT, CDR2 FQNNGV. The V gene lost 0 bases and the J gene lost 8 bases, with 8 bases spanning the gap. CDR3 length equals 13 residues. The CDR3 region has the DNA TGTGCCAGCAGCTTAGATAGGGGTGACATTCAGTACTTC. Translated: CASSLDRGDIQYF.